This is a list of T cell receptor beta chains from one sample in a study of blood T cells in healthy people across ages. TCRdb itself ran the 5' RACE reads through MiXCR, one entry per CDR3 protein. The data hold about 800,000 distinct CDR3 sequences, with 58% observed a single time. Sequenced: blood. Source of these receptors: a man aged 30 to 39 in good health. Both conserved end residues are part of each CDR3. The D gene is left open where the match is weak. Clone size is shown for a subset of rows, as once, few, many or a class of expanded clone.

J gene	V gene	clone size	D gene	CDR3 DNA	CDR3 protein
TRBJ2-7	TRBV10-3	few	-	TGTGCCATCTTGGGTGATATGGACGAGCAGTACTTC	CAILGDMDEQYF
TRBJ1-5	TRBV20-1	-	-	TGCAGTGCTGGCAGGTACAACAATCAGCCCCAGCATTTT	CSAGRYNNQPQHF
TRBJ2-7	TRBV11-1	-	TRBD2	TGTGCCAGCAGCGTCTTGGGACTAGCGGGAGGCCACGAGCAGTACTTC	CASSVLGLAGGHEQYF
TRBJ1-1	TRBV7-9	few	-	TGTGCCAGTTCGGGAGGGGGTCACGCTGAAGCTTTCTTT	CASSGGGHAEAFF
TRBJ2-1	TRBV21-1	once	-	TGTGCCAGCAGCAAAAGAGAGGCAAGCGTGTGGGGGGTCTACCATGAGCAGTTCTTC	CASSKREASVWGVYHEQFF
TRBJ2-7	TRBV20-1	-	-	TGCAGTGCTAGTGTATTGAGCGCGAGCTCCTACGAGCAGTACTTC	CSASVLSASSYEQYF
TRBJ2-1	TRBV7-2	-	TRBD2	TGTGCCAGCGGGACTAGCGGGATTGGGGTGCAGTTCTTC	CASGTSGIGVQFF
TRBJ2-7	TRBV27	-	TRBD2	TGTGCCAGCAGCGTGGGCGGGGGGTACAATGAGCAGTACTTC	CASSVGGGYNEQYF
TRBJ1-2	TRBV20-1	-	-	TGCAGTGCTAGAGATCCACAGGGCTATGGCTACACCTTC	CSARDPQGYGYTF
TRBJ1-2	TRBV20-1	-	TRBD1	TGCAGTGCTATACGGACAGGGACCTCCAGCGGCTACACCTTC	CSAIRTGTSSGYTF
TRBJ2-7	TRBV11-1	-	TRBD2	TGTGCCAGCAGCTTAGAAAGCGGGGAACCCTACGAGCAGTACTTC	CASSLESGEPYEQYF
TRBJ2-1	TRBV9	-	TRBD2	TGTGCCAGCCGCGGGACTAGTAAGAATGAGCAGTTCTTC	CASRGTSKNEQFF
TRBJ2-6	TRBV2	few	TRBD1	TGTGCCAGCAGAAGAGGGACAGAGTGGGCCAACGTCCTGACTTTC	CASRRGTEWANVLTF
TRBJ2-6	TRBV9	few	-	TGTGCCAGCAGCTCGGCGGTCCCTGGGGCCAACGTCCTGACTTTC	CASSSAVPGANVLTF
TRBJ2-1	TRBV6-5	-	TRBD2	TGTGCCAGCAGTTACGCCCTGGGACTAGCGGGGGGTGATTACAATGAGCAGTTCTTC	CASSYALGLAGGDYNEQFF
TRBJ1-2	TRBV29-1	-	TRBD1	TGCAGCGTTATGACAGGGGTTCGAGTCTACACCTTC	CSVMTGVRVYTF
TRBJ2-3	TRBV7-2	many	-	TGTGCCAGCAGACCCAATAGCGGAGATACGCAGTATTTT	CASRPNSGDTQYF
TRBJ2-7	TRBV12-3/TRBV12-4	-	TRBD1	TGTGCCAGCAATCAGGGGGCCCGCTACGAGCAGTACTTC	CASNQGARYEQYF
TRBJ2-5	TRBV15	once	-	TGTGCCACAAGGATATCAGGGCCCCGAGAGACCCAGTACTTC	CATRISGPRETQYF
TRBJ2-7	TRBV7-2	-	TRBD1	TGTGCCAGCAGCTTAGTGGCGACAGGGGGGTACGAGCAGTACTTC	CASSLVATGGYEQYF
TRBJ2-7	TRBV12-3/TRBV12-4	once	-	TGTGCCAGCAGTTTTCGCCTTAGCCTCAAAAGGGGCGAGCAGTACTTC	CASSFRLSLKRGEQYF
TRBJ2-7	TRBV5-1	-	TRBD1	TGCGCCAGCAGCCAGTTGGACAGGTACTACGAGCAGTACTTC	CASSQLDRYYEQYF